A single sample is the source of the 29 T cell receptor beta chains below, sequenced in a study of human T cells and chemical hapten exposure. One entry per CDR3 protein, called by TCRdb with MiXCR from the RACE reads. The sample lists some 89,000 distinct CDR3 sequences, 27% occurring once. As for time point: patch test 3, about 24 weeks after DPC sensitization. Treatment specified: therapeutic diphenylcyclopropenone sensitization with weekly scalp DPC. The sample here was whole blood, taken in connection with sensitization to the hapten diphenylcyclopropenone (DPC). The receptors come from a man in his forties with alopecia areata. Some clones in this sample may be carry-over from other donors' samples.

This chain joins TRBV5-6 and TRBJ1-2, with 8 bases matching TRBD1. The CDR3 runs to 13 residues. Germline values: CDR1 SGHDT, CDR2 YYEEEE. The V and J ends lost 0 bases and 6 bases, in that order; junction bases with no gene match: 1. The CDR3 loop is CASSLVRGHGYTF. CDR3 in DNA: TGTGCCAGCAGCTTGGTCAGGGGGCATGGCTACACCTTC.

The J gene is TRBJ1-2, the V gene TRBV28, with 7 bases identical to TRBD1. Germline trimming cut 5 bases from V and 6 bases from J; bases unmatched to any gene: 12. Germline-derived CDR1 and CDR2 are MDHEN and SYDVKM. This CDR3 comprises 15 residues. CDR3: CASSHPRGRGNGYTF. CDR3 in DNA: TGTGCCAGCAGTCACCCAAGGGGGCGAGGTAATGGCTACACCTTC.

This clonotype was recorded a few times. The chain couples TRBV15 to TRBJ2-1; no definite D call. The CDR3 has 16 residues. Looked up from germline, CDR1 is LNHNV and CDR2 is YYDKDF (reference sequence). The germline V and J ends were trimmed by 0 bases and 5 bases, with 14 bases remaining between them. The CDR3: CATSRDLGTPDNEQFF. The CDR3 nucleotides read TGTGCCACCAGCAGAGATCTCGGAACCCCCGACAATGAGCAGTTCTTC.

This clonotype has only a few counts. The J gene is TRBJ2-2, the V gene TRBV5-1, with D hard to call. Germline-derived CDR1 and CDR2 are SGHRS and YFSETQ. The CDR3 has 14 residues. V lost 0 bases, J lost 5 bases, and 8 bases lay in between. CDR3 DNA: TGCGCCAGCAGCTTGGTACCGAGGACCGGGGAGCTGTTTTTT. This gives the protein CASSLVPRTGELFF. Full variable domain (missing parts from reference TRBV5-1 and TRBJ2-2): KAGVTQTPRYLIKTRGQQVTLSCSPISGHRSVSWYQQTPGQGLQFLFEYFSETQRNKGNFPGRFSGRQFSNSRSEMNVSTLELGDSALYLCASSLVPRTGELFFGEGSRLTVL.

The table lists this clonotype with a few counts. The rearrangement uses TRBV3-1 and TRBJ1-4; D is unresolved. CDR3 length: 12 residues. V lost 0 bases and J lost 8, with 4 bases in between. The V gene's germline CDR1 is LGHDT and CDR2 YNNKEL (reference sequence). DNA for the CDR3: TGTGCCAGCAGCCAAGACGGGGAAAAACTGTTTTTT. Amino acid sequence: CASSQDGEKLFF.

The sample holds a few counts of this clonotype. Written as DNA, the CDR3 is TGTGCCAGCAGCTCGGGACAAGGGAAGCTGTTTTTT. Its protein is CASSSGQGKLFF. The chain combines TRBV11-2 with TRBJ2-2; possibly TRBD1 for D (6 bases). Germline V gene data show CDR1 as SGHAT and CDR2 as FQNNGV. The CDR3 is 12 amino acids. Trimming pared 4 bases from V and 12 bases from J, leaving 12 bases between. Full variable domain (rest looked up from reference TRBV11-2 and TRBJ2-2): EAGVAQSPRYKIIEKRQSVAFWCNPISGHATLYWYQQILGQGPKLLIQFQNNGVVDDSQLPKDRFSAERLKGVDSTLKIQPAKLEDSAVYLCASSSGQGKLFFGEGSRLTVL.

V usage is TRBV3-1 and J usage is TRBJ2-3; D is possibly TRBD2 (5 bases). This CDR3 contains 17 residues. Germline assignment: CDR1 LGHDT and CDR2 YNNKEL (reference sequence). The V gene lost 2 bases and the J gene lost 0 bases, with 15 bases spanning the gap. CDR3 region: CASSQKIGETSTDTQYF. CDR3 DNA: TGTGCCAGCAGCCAAAAGATTGGGGAGACTAGCACAGATACGCAGTATTTT.

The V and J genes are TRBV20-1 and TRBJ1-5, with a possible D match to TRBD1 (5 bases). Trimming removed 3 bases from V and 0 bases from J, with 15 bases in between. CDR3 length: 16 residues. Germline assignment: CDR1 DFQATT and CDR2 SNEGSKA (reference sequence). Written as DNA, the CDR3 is TGCAGTGCTAGTTACTCCCCCGACAGTAGCAATCAGCCCCAGCATTTT. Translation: CSASYSPDSSNQPQHF.

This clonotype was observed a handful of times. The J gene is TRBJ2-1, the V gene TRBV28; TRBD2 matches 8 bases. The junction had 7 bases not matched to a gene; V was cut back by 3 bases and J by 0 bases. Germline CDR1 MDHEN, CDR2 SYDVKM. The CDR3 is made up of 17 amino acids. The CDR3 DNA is TGTGCCAGCAGTTTCACCATAGCGGGGAGCTCCTACAATGAGCAGTTCTTC. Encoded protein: CASSFTIAGSSYNEQFF.

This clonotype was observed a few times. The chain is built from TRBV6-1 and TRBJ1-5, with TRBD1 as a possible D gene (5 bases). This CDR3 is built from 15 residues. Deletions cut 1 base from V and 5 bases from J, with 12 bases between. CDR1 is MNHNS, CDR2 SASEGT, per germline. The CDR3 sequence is CASSEVSGRDQPQHF. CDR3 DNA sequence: TGTGCCAGCAGTGAAGTCTCGGGCAGGGATCAGCCCCAGCATTTT.

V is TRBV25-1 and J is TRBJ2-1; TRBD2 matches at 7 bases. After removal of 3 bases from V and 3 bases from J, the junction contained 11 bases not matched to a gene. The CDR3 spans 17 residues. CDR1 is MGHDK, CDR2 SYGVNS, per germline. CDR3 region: CASSDPLLAANYNEQFF. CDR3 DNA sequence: TGTGCCAGCAGTGACCCACTTCTAGCGGCCAACTACAATGAGCAGTTCTTC.

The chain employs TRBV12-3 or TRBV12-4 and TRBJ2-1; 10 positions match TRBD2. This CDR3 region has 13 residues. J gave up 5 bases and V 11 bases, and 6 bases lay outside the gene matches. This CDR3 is CASQREGNNEQFF. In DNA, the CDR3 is TGTGCCTCTCAGCGGGAGGGTAACAATGAGCAGTTCTTC.

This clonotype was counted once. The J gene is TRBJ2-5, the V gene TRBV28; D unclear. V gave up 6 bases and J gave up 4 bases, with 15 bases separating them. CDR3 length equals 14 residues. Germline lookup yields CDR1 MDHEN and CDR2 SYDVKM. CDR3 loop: CASSPYTRSETQYF. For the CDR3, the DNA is TGTGCCAGCAGCCCCTATACACGTTCAGAGACCCAGTACTTC.

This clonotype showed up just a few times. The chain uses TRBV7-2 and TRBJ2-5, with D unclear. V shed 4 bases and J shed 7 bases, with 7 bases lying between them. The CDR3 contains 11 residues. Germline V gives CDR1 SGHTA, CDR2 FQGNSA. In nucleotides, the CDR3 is TGTGCCAGCAGCTCCCACGGGACCCAGTACTTC. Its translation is CASSSHGTQYF.

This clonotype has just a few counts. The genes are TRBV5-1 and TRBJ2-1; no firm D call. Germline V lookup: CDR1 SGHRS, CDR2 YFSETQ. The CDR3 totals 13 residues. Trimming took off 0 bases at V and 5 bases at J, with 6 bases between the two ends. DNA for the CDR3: TGCGCCAGCAGCTTGGAGGGCCACAATGAGCAGTTCTTC. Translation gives CASSLEGHNEQFF.

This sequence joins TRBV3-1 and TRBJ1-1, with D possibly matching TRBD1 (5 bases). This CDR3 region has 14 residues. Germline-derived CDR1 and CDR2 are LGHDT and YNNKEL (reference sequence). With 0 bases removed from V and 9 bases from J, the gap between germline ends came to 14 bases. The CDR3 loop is CASSQDLEGLKAFF. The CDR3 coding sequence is TGTGCCAGCAGCCAAGATTTGGAGGGACTCAAAGCTTTCTTT.

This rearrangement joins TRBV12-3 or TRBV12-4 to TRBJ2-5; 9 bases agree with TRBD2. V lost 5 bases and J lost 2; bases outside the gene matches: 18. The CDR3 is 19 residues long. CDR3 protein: CASSPQNSLRLAVQETQYF. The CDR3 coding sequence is TGTGCCAGCAGTCCACAAAACTCCTTAAGACTAGCGGTACAAGAGACCCAGTACTTC.

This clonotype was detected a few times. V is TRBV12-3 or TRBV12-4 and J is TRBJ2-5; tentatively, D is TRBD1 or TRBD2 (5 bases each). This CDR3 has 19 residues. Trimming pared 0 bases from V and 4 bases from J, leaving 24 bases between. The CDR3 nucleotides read TGTGCCAGCAGTTTAGCGAGGTCGAGGGTTGGAGAGAGGGGAGAGACCCAGTACTTC. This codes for CASSLARSRVGERGETQYF.

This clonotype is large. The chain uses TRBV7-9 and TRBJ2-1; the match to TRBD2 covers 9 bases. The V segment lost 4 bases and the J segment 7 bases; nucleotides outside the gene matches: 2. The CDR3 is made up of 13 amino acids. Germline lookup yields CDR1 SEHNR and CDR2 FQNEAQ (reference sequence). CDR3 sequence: CASSSTSGNEQFF. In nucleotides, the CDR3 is TGTGCCAGCAGCTCTACTAGCGGGAATGAGCAGTTCTTC.

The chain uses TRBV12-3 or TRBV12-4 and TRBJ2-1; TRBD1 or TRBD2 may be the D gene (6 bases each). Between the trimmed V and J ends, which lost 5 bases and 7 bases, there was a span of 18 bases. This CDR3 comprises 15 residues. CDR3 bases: TGTGCCAGCAGTCCAGGAGGGGGTAGTTTTAATGAGCAGTTCTTC. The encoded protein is CASSPGGGSFNEQFF.

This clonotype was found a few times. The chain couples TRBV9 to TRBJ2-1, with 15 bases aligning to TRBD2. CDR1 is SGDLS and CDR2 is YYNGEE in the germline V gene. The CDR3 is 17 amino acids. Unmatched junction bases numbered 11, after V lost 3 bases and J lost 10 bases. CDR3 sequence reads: CASSEGGLAGGQSEQFF. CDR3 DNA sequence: TGTGCCAGCAGCGAAGGGGGACTAGCGGGAGGCCAGTCGGAGCAGTTCTTC.

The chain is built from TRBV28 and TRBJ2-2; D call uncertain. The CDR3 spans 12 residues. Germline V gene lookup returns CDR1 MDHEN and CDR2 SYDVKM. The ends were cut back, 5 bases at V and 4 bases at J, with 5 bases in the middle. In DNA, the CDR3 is TGTGCCAGCAGTAAGACCACCGGGGAGCTGTTTTTT. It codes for CASSKTTGELFF.

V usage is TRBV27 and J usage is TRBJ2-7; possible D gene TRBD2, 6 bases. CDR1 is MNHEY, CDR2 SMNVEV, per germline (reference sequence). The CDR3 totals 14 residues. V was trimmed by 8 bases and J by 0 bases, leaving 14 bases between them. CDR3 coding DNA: TGTGCCAGCGCTCCGGGACTTTACTCCTACGAGCAGTACTTC. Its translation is CASAPGLYSYEQYF.

The DNA of the CDR3 is TGTGCCAGCAGTTTAGCACGGGGCGGCGGACGAGTGAACACTGAAGCTTTCTTT. Encoded protein: CASSLARGGGRVNTEAFF. The chain has TRBV12-3 or TRBV12-4 and TRBJ1-1; a possible D gene is TRBD1 (5 bases). V was clipped by 0 bases and J by 0 bases, with 17 bases between them. The CDR3 extends over 18 amino acids.

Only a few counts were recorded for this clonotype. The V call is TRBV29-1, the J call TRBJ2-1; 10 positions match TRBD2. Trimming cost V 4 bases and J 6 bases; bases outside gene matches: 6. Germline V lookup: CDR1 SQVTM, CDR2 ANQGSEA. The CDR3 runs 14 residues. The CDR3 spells CSVVGGLAPNEQFF. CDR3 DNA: TGCAGCGTTGTAGGGGGACTAGCGCCCAATGAGCAGTTCTTC.

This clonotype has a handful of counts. CDR3 in amino acids: CSVARGHAVTEAFF. Here the CDR3 DNA reads TGCAGCGTTGCCAGGGGCCACGCTGTCACTGAAGCTTTCTTT. The chain is built from TRBV29-1 and TRBJ1-1, with D possibly being TRBD1 (6 bases). Germline-derived CDR1 and CDR2 are SQVTM and ANQGSEA. The CDR3 contains 14 residues. Trimming cost V 4 bases and J 4 bases, with 16 bases left between them.

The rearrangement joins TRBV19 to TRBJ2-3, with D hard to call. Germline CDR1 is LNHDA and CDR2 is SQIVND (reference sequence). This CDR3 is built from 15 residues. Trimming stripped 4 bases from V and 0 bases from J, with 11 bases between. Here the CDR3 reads CASSTPTRSTDTQYF. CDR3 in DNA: TGTGCCAGTAGTACGCCGACAAGAAGCACAGATACGCAGTATTTT.

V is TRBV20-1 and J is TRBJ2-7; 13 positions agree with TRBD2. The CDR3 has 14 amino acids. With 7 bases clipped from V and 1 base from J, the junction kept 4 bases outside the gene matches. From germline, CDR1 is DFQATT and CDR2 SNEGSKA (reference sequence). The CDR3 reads CSVPTSGGSYEQYF. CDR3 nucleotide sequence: TGCAGTGTCCCGACTAGCGGGGGGTCCTACGAGCAGTACTTC.

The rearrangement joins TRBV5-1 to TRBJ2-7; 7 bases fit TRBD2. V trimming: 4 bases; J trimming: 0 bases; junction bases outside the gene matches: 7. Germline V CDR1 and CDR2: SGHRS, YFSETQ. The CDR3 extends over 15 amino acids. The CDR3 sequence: CASSRDSGSSYEQYF. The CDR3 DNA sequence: TGCGCCAGCAGCCGGGATAGCGGGTCCTCCTACGAGCAGTACTTC.